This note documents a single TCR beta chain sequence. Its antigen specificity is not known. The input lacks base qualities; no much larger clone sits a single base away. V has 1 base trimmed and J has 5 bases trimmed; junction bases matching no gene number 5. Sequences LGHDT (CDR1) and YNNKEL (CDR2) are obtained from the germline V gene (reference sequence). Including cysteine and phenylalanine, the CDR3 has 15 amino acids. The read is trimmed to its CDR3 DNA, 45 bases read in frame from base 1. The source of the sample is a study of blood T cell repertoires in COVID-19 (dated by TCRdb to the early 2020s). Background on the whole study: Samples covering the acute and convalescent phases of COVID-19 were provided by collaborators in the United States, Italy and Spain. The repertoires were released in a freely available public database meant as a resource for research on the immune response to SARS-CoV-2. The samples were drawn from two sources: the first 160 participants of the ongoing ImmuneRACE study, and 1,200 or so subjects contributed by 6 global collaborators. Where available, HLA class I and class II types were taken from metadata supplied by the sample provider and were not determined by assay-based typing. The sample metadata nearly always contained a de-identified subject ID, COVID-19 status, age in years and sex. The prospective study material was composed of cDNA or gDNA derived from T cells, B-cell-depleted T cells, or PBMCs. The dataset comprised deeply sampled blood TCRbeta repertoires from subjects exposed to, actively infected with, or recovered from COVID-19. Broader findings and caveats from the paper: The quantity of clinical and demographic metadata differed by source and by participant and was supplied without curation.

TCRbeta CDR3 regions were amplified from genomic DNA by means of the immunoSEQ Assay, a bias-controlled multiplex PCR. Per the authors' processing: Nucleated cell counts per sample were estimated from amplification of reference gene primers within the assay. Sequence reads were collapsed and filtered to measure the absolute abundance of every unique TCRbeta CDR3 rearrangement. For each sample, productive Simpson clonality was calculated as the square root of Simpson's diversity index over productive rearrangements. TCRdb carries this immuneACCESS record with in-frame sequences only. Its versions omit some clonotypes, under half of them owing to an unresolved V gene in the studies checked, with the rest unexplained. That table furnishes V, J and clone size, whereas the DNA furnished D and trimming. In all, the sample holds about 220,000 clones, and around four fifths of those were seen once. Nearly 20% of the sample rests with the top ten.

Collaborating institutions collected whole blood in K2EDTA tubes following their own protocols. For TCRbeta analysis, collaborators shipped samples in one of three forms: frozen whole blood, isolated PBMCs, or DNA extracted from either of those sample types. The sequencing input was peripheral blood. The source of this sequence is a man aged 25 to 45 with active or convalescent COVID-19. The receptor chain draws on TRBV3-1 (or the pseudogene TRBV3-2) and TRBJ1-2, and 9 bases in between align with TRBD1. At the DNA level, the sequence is TGTGCCAGCAGCCAAGGTTCGGGACAGGGTTATGGCTACACCTTC. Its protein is CASSQGSGQGYGYTF.